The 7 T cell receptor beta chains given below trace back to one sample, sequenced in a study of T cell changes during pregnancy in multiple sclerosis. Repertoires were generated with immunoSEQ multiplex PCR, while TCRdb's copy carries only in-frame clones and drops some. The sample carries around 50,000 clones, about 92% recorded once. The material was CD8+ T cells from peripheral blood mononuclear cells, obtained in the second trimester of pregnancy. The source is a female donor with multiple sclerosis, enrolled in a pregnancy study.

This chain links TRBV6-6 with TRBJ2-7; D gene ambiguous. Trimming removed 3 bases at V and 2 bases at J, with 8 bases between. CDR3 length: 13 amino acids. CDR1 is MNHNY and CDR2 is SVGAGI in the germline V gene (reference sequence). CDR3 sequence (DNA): TGTGCCAGCAGTTATACCAGCGCCTACGAGCAGTACTTC. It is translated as CASSYTSAYEQYF.

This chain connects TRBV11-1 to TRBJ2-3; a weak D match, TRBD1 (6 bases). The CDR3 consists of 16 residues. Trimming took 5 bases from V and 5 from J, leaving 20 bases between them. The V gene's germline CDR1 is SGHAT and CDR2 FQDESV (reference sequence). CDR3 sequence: CASSPLQGAFGDTQYF. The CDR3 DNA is TGTGCCAGCAGCCCGCTACAGGGTGCATTTGGAGATACGCAGTATTTT.

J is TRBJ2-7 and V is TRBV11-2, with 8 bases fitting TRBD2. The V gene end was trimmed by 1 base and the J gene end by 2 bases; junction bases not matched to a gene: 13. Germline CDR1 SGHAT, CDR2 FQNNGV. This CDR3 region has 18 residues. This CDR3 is CASSLALLLAASTYEQYF. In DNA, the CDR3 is TGTGCCAGCAGCTTAGCTCTGCTACTAGCGGCTTCAACCTACGAGCAGTACTTC.

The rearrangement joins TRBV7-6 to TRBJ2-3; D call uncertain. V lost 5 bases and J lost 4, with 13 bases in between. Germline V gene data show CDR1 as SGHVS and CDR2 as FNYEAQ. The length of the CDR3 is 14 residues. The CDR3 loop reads CASSLLLVADTQYF. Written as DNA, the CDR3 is TGTGCCAGCAGCCTCCTACTCGTCGCAGATACGCAGTATTTT.

This CDR3 reads CASSPRRGAVEETQYF. The CDR3 nucleotides read TGTGCCAGCAGCCCCCGTCGTGGGGCAGTGGAAGAGACCCAGTACTTC. The chain has TRBV7-9 and TRBJ2-5; D might be TRBD1 (5 bases). Looked up from germline, CDR1 is SEHNR and CDR2 is FQNEAQ (reference sequence). The CDR3 length is 16 residues. Trimming stripped 5 bases from V and 3 bases from J, with 19 bases between.

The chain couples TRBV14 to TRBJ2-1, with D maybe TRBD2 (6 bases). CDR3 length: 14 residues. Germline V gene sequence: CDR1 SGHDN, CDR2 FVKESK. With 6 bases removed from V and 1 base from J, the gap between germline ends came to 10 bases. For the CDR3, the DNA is TGTGCCAGCAGGCCCCGGGGGTCCTACAATGAGCAGTTCTTC. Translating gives CASRPRGSYNEQFF.

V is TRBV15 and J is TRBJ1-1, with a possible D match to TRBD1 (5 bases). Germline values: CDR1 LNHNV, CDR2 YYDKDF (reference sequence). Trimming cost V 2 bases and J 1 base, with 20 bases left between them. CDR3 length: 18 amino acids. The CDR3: CATSRPSPGESGNTEAFF. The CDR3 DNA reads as TGTGCCACCAGCAGACCTAGCCCGGGGGAGAGTGGGAACACTGAAGCTTTCTTT.